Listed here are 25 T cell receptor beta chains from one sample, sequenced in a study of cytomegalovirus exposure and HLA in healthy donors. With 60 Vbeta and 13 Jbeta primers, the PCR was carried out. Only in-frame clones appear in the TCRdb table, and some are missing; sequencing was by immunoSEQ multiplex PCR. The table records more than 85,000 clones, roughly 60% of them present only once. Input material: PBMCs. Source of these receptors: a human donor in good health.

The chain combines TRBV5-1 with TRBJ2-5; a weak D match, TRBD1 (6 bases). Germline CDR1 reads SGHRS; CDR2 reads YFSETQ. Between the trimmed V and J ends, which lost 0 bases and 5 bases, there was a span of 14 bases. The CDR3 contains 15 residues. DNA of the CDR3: TGCGCCAGCAGCTTGGGGACAGCCAGAATGGAGACCCAGTACTTC. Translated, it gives CASSLGTARMETQYF.

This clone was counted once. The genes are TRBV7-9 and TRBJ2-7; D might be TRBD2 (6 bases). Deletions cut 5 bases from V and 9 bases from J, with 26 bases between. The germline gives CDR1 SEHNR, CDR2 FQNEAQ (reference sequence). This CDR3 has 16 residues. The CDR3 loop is CASSIFSGDQVWAQYF. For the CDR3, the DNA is TGTGCCAGCAGCATTTTTAGCGGAGACCAGGTTTGGGCGCAGTACTTC.

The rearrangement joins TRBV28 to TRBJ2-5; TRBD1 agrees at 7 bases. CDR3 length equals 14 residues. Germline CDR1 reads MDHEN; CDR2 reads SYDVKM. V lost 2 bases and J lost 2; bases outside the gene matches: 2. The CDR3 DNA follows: TGTGCCAGCAGTTTAGGGGGACAGCAAGAGACCCAGTACTTC. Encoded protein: CASSLGGQQETQYF.

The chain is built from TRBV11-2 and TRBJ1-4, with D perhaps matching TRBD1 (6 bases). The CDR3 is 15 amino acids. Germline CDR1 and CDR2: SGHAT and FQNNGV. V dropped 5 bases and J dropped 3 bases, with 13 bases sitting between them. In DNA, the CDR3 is TGTGCCAGCAGCCCGACAGGCCGCTCTAATGAAAAACTGTTTTTT. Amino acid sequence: CASSPTGRSNEKLFF. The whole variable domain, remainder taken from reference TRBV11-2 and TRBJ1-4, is EAGVAQSPRYKIIEKRQSVAFWCNPISGHATLYWYQQILGQGPKLLIQFQNNGVVDDSQLPKDRFSAERLKGVDSTLKIQPAKLEDSAVYLCASSPTGRSNEKLFFGSGTQLSVL.

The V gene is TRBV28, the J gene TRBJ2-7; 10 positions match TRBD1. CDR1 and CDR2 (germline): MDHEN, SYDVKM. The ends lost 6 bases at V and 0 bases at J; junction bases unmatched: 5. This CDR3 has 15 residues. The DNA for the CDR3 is TGTGCCAGCAGACTCTGGACAGGGGGCTCCTACGAGCAGTACTTC. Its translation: CASRLWTGGSYEQYF.

CDR3 nucleotide sequence: TGTGCCAGCACCGAGAGTAGGGGGACTAATGAAAAACTGTTTTTT. This gives the protein CASTESRGTNEKLFF. The chain couples TRBV2 to TRBJ1-4, with D possibly TRBD1 on 6 matching bases. This CDR3 region has 15 residues. Trimming took off 7 bases at V and 2 bases at J, with 14 bases between the two ends. The germline gives CDR1 SNHLY, CDR2 FYNNEI.

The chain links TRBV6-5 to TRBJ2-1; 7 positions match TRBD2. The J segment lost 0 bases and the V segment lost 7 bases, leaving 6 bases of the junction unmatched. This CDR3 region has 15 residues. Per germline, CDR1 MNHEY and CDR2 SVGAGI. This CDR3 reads CASNNPGGSYNEQFF. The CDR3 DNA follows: TGTGCCAGCAACAATCCGGGGGGCTCCTACAATGAGCAGTTCTTC.

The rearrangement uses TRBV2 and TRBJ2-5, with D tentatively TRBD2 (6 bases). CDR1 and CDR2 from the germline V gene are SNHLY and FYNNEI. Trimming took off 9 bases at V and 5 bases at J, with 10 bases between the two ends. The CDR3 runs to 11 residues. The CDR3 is CASRESETQYF. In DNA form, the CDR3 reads TGTGCCAGTCGGGAGTCGGAGACCCAGTACTTC.

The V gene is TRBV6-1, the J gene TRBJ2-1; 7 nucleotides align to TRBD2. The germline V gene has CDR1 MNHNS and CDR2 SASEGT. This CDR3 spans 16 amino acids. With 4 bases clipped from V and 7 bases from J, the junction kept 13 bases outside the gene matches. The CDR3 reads CASSGMGGGPGNEQFF. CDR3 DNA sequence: TGTGCCAGCAGTGGCATGGGGGGAGGGCCGGGGAATGAGCAGTTCTTC.

The CDR3 loop is CASSLIGAHEQYF. Here the CDR3 DNA reads TGTGCCAGCAGCTTGATTGGGGCCCACGAGCAGTACTTC. The chain uses TRBV5-4 and TRBJ2-7, with a possible D match to TRBD1 (5 bases). V gave up 1 base and J gave up 5 bases, with 10 bases separating them. Germline CDR1 and CDR2: SGHNT and YYREEE (reference sequence). CDR3 length: 13 residues.

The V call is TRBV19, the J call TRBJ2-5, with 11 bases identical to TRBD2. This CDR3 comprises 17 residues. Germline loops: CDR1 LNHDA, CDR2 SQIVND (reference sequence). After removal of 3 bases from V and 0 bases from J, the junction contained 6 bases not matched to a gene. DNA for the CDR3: TGTGCCAGTAGTATGGGGGGACTAGCGGCCTACCAAGAGACCCAGTACTTC. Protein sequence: CASSMGGLAAYQETQYF.

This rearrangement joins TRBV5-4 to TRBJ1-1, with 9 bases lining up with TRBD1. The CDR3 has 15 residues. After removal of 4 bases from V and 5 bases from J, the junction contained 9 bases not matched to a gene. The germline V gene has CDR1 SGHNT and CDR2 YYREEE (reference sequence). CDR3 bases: TGTGCCAGCAGCCGCTCGGGACAGGGCCGGACTGAAGCTTTCTTT. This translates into CASSRSGQGRTEAFF. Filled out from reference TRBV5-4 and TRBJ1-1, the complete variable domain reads ETGVTQSPTHLIKTRGQQVTLRCSSQSGHNTVSWYQQALGQGPQFIFQYYREEENGRGNFPPRFSGLQFPNYSSELNVNALELDDSALYLCASSRSGQGRTEAFFGQGTRLTVV.

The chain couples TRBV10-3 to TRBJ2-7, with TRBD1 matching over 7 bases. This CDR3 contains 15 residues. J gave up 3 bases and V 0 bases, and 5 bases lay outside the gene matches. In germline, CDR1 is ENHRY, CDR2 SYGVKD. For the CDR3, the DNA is TGTGCCATCAGTGAGTCGGCAGGGACAGACTACGAGCAGTACTTC. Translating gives CAISESAGTDYEQYF.

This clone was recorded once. CDR3 DNA: TGTGCCAGTAGTATAGGGCAGATCGCTGGCAATGAGCAGTTCTTC. This gives the protein CASSIGQIAGNEQFF. This chain uses TRBV19 with TRBJ2-1; D is ambiguous. V was pared by 1 base and J by 6 bases, with 13 bases between. The CDR3 consists of 15 residues. CDR1 LNHDA and CDR2 SQIVND come from the germline V gene (reference sequence). The full variable domain, with the rest looked up from reference TRBV19 and TRBJ2-1, is DGGITQSPKYLFRKEGQNVTLSCEQNLNHDAMYWYRQDPGQGLRLIYYSQIVNDFQKGDIAEGYSVSREKKESFPLTVTSAQKNPTAFYLCASSIGQIAGNEQFFGPGTRLTVL.

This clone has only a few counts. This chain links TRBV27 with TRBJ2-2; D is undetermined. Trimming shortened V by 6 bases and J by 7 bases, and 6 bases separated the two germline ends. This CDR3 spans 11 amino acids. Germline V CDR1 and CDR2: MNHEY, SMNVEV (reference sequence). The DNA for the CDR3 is TGTGCCAGCAGAGACATCGGGGAGCTGTTTTTT. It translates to CASRDIGELFF.

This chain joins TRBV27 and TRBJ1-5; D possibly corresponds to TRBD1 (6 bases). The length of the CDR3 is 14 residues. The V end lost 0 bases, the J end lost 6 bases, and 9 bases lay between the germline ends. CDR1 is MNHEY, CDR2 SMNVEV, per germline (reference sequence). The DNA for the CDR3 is TGTGCCAGCAGTTTATCGGGGGGGGCTCAGCCCCAGCATTTT. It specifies CASSLSGGAQPQHF.

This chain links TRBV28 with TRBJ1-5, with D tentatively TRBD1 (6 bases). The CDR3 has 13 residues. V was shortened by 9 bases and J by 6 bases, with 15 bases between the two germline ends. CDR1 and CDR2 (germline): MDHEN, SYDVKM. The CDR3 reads CASRQALAQPQHF. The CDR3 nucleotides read TGTGCCAGTAGACAGGCCTTGGCTCAGCCCCAGCATTTT.

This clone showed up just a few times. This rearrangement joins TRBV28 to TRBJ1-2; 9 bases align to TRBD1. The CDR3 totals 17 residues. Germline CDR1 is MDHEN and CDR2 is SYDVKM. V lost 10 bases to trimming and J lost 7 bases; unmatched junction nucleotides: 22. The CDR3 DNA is TGTGCCACTCATTTTAGGGGACAGGGAGTCTTGGGGCCTGGCTACACCTTC. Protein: CATHFRGQGVLGPGYTF.

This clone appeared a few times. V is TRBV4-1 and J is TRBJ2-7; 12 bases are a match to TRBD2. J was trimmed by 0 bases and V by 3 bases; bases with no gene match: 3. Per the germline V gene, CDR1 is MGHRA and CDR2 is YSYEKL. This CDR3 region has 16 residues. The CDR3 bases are TGCGCCAGCAGCCACGTACTAGCGGGAGGCTCCTACGAGCAGTACTTC. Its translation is CASSHVLAGGSYEQYF.

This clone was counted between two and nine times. CDR3: CASSFKGESGYEQYF. In DNA, the CDR3 is TGTGCCAGCAGTTTTAAGGGGGAGTCGGGCTACGAGCAGTACTTC. The V call is TRBV27, the J call TRBJ2-7, with D tentatively TRBD1 (6 bases). The germline gives CDR1 MNHEY, CDR2 SMNVEV (reference sequence). This CDR3 comprises 15 residues. The V end lost 3 bases, the J end lost 3 bases, and 15 bases lay between the germline ends.

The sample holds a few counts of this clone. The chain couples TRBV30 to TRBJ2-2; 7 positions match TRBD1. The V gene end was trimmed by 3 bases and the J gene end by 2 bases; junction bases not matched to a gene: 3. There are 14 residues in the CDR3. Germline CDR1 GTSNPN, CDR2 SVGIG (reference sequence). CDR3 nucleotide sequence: TGTGCCTGGAGGGGGACAGCAAACACCGGGGAGCTGTTTTTT. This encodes CAWRGTANTGELFF.

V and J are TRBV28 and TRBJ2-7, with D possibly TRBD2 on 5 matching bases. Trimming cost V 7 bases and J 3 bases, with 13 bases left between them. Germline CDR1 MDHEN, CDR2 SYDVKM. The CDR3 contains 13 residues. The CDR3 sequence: CASNGIVNYEQYF. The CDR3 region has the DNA TGTGCCAGCAACGGGATAGTCAACTACGAGCAGTACTTC.

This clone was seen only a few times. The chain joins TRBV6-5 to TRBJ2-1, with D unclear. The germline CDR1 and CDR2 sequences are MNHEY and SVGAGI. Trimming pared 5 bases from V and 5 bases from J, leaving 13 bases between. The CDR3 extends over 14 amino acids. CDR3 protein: CASSRRLLNNEQFF. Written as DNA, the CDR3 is TGTGCCAGCAGTAGAAGACTCCTCAACAATGAGCAGTTCTTC.

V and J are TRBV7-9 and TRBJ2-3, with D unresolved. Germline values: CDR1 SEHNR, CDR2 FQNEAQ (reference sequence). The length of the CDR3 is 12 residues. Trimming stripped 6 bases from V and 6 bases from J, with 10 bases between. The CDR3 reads CASRTLEDTQYF. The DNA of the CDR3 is TGTGCCAGCAGGACGTTGGAGGATACGCAGTATTTT.

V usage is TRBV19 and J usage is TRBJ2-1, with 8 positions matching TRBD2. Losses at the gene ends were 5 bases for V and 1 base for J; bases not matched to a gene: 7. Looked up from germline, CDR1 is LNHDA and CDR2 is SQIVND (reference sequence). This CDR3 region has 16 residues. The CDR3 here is CASSPISGRSYNEQFF. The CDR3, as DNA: TGTGCCAGTAGTCCGATCAGCGGGAGATCCTACAATGAGCAGTTCTTC. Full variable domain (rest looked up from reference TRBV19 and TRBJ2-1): DGGITQSPKYLFRKEGQNVTLSCEQNLNHDAMYWYRQDPGQGLRLIYYSQIVNDFQKGDIAEGYSVSREKKESFPLTVTSAQKNPTAFYLCASSPISGRSYNEQFFGPGTRLTVL.